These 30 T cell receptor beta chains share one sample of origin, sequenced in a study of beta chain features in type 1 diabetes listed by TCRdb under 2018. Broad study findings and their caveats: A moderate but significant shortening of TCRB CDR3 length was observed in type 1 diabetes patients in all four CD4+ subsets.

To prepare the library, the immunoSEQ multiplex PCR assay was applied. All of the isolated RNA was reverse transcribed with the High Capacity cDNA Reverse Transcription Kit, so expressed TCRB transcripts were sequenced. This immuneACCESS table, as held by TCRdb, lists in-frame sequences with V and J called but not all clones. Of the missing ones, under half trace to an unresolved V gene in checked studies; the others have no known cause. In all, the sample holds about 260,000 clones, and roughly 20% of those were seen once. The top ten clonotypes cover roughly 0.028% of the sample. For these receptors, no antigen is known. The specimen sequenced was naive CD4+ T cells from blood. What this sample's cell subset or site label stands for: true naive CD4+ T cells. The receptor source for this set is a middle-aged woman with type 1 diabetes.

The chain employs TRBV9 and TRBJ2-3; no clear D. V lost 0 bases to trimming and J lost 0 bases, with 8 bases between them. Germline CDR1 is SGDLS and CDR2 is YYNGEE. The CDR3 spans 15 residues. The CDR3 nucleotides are TGTGCCAGCAGCGTAGGAGTTACTAGCACAGATACGCAGTATTTT. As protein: CASSVGVTSTDTQYF. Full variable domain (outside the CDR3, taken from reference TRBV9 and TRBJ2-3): DSGVTQTPKHLITATGQRVTLRCSPRSGDLSVYWYQQSLDQGLQFLIQYYNGEERAKGNILERFSAQQFPDLHSELNLSSLELGDSALYFCASSVGVTSTDTQYFGPGTRLTVL.

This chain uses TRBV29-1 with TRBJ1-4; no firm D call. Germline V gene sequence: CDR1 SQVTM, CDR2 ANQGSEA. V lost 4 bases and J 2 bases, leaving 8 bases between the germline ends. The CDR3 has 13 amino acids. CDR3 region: CSVARDTNEKLFF. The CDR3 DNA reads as TGCAGCGTTGCGAGGGATACTAATGAAAAACTGTTTTTT. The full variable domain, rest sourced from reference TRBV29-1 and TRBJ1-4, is SAVISQKPSRDICQRGTSLTIQCQVDSQVTMMFWYRQQPGQSLTLIATANQGSEATYESGFVIDKFPISRPNLTFSTLTVSNMSPEDSSIYLCSVARDTNEKLFFGSGTQLSVL.

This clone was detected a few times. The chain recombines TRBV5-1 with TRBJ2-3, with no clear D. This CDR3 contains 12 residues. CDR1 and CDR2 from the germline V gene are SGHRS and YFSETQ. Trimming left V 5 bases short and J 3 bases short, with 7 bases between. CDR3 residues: CASSPPTDTQYF. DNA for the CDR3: TGCGCCAGCAGTCCCCCTACAGATACGCAGTATTTT.

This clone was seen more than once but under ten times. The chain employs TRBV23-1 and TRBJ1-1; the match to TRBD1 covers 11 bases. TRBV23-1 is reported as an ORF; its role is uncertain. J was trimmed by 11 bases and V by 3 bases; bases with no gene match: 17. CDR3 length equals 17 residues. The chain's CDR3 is CASSQGTGTGDRGTAFF. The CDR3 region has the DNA TGCGCCAGCAGTCAGGGGACGGGGACCGGGGACAGGGGGACTGCTTTCTTT.

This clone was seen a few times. The CDR3 reads CASSFDVWGPEAFF. The CDR3 DNA sequence: TGTGCCAGCAGCTTCGACGTATGGGGGCCTGAAGCTTTCTTT. V and J are TRBV7-9 and TRBJ1-1, with D perhaps TRBD1 (6 bases). The CDR3 is made up of 14 amino acids. Deletions cut 3 bases from V and 6 bases from J, with 14 bases between. CDR1 SEHNR and CDR2 FQNEAQ come from the germline V gene (reference sequence).

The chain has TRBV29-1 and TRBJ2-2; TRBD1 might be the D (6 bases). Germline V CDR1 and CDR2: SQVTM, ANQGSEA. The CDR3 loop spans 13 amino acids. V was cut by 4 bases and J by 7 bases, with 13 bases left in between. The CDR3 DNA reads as TGCAGCGTTGGAAACAGGGCCGGCGGGGAGCTGTTTTTT. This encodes CSVGNRAGGELFF.

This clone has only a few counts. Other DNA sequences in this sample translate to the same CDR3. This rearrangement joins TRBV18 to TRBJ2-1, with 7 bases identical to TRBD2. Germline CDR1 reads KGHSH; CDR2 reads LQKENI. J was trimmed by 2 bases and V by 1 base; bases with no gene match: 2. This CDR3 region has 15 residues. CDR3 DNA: TGTGCCAGCTCACCACTAGCGGGCACCTACAATGAGCAGTTCTTC. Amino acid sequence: CASSPLAGTYNEQFF. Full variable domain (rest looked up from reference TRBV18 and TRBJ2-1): NAGVMQNPRHLVRRRGQEARLRCSPMKGHSHVYWYRQLPEEGLKFMVYLQKENIIDESGMPKERFSAEFPKEGPSILRIQQVVRGDSAAYFCASSPLAGTYNEQFFGPGTRLTVL.

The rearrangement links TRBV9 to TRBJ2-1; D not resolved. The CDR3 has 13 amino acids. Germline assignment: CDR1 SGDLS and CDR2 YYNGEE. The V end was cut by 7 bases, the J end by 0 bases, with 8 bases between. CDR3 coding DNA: TGTGCCAGCGCGGCGAGCTCCTACAATGAGCAGTTCTTC. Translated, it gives CASAASSYNEQFF.

CDR3 loop: CAWGEEGITEAFF. CDR3 in DNA: TGTGCCTGGGGGGAGGAGGGGATTACTGAAGCTTTCTTT. This chain uses TRBV30 with TRBJ1-1; D may be TRBD1 (5 bases). Deletions cut 5 bases from V and 5 bases from J, with 15 bases between. CDR3 length: 13 residues. CDR1 and CDR2 (germline): GTSNPN, SVGIG (reference sequence). Looking up the rest from reference TRBV30 and TRBJ1-1 gives the full variable domain: SQTIHQWPATLVQPVGSPLSLECTVEGTSNPNLYWYRQAAGRGLQLLFYSVGIGQISSEVPQNLSASRPQDRQFILSSKKLLLSDSGFYLCAWGEEGITEAFFGQGTRLTVV.

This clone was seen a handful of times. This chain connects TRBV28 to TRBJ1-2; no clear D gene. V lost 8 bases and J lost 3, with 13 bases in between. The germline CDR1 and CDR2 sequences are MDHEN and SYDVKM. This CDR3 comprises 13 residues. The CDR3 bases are TGTGCCAGCGTCCCCAGTCATCACTATGGCTACACCTTC. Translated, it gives CASVPSHHYGYTF.

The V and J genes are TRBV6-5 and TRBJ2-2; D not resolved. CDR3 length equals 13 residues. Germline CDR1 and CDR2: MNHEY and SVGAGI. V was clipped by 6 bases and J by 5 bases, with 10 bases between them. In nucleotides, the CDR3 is TGTGCCAGCAGCCGAGCCCGAACCGGGGAGCTGTTTTTT. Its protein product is CASSRARTGELFF.

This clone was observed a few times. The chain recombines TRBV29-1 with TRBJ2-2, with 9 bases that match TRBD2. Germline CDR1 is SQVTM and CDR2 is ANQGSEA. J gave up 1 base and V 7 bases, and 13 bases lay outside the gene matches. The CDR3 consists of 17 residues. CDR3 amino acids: CSAIPGSSGVNTGELFF. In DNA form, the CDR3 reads TGCAGCGCCATCCCAGGATCTAGCGGGGTGAACACCGGGGAGCTGTTTTTT.

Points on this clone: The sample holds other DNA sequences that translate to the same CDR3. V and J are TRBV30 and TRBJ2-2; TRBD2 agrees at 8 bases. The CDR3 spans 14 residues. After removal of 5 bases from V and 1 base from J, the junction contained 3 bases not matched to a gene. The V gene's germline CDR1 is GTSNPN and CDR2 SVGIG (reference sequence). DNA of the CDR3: TGTGCCTGGCGTACTAGCGGGAACACCGGGGAGCTGTTTTTT. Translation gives CAWRTSGNTGELFF. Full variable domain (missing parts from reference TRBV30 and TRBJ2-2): SQTIHQWPATLVQPVGSPLSLECTVEGTSNPNLYWYRQAAGRGLQLLFYSVGIGQISSEVPQNLSASRPQDRQFILSSKKLLLSDSGFYLCAWRTSGNTGELFFGEGSRLTVL.

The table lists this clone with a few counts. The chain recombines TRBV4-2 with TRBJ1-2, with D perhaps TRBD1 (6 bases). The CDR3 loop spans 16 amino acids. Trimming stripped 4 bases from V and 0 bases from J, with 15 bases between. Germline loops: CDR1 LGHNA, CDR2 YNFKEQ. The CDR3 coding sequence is TGTGCCAGCAGCCCAGGGGAATCCCGAGCTAACTATGGCTACACCTTC. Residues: CASSPGESRANYGYTF.

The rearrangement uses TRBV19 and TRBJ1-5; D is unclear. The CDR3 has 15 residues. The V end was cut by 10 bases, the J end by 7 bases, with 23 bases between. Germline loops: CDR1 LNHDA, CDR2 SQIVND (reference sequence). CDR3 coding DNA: TGTGCCACATCCCCTGTCGGGGTTTCGGGACAGCCCCAGCATTTT. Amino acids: CATSPVGVSGQPQHF.

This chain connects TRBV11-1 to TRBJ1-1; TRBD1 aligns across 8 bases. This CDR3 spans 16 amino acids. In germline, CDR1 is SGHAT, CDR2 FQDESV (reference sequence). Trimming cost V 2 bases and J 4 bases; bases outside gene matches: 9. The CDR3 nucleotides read TGTGCCAGCAGCTTAAGAGGACAGGGTCTGCGCACTGAAGCTTTCTTT. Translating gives CASSLRGQGLRTEAFF.

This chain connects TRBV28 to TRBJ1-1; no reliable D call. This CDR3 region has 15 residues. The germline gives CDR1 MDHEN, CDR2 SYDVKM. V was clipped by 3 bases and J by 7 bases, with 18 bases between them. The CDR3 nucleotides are TGTGCCAGCAGTTTTTTGGGCAGTGGGTATGGTGAAGCTTTCTTT. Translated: CASSFLGSGYGEAFF.

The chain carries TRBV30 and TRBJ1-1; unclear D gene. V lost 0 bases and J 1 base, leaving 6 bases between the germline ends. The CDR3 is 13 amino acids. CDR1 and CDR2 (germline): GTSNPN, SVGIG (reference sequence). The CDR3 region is CAWSVRRNTEAFF. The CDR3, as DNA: TGTGCCTGGAGTGTACGGAGGAACACTGAAGCTTTCTTT.

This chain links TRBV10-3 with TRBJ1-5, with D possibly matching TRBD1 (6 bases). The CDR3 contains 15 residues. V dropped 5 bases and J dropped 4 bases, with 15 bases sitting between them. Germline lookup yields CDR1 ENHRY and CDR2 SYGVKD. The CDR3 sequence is CAISRGPQGNQPQHF. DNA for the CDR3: TGTGCCATCAGTCGAGGGCCACAGGGAAATCAGCCCCAGCATTTT.

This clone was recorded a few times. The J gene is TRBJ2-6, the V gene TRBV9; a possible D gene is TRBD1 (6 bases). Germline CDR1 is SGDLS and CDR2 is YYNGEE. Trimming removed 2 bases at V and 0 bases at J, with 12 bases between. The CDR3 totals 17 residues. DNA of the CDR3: TGTGCCAGCAGCGTCTCAGGGGTCCACTCTGGGGCCAACGTCCTGACTTTC. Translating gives CASSVSGVHSGANVLTF.

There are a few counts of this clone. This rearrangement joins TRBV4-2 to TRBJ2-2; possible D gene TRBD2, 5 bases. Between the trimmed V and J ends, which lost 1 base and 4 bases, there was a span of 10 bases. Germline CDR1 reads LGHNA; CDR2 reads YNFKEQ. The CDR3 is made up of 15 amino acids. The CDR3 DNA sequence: TGTGCCAGCAGCCAAGTGGAGGTGCGCACCGGGGAGCTGTTTTTT. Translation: CASSQVEVRTGELFF.

Here the CDR3 reads CASSLGASMNTEAFF. The CDR3 DNA reads as TGTGCCAGCAGTTTGGGGGCTTCTATGAACACTGAAGCTTTCTTT. The chain couples TRBV28 to TRBJ1-1; tentatively, D is TRBD1 (6 bases). In germline, CDR1 is MDHEN, CDR2 SYDVKM. This CDR3 spans 15 amino acids. V was pared by 3 bases and J by 0 bases, with 11 bases between.

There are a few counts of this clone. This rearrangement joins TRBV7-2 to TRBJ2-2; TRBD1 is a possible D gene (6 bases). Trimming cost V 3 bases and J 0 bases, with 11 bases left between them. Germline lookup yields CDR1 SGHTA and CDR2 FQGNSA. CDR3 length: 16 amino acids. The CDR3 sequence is CASSLGAVTNTGELFF. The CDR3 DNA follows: TGTGCCAGCAGCTTGGGGGCGGTCACGAACACCGGGGAGCTGTTTTTT.

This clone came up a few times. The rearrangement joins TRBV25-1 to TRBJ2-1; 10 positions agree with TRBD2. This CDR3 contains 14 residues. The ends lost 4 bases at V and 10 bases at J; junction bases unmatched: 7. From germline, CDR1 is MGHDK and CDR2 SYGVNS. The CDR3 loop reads CASSGLAGDWEQFF. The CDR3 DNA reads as TGTGCCAGCAGTGGGCTAGCGGGAGATTGGGAGCAGTTCTTC.

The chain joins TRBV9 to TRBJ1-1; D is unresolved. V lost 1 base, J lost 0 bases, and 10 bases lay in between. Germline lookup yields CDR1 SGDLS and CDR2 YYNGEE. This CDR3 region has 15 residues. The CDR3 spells CASSVSEAMNTEAFF. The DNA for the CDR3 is TGTGCCAGCAGCGTATCGGAAGCGATGAACACTGAAGCTTTCTTT.

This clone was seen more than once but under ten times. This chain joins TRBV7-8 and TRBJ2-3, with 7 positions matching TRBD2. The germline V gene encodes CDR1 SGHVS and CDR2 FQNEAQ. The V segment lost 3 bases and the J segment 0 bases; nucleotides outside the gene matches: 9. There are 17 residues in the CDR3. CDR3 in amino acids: CASSFSVGSGSTDTQYF. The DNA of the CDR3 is TGTGCCAGCAGCTTTTCCGTAGGTAGCGGGAGCACAGATACGCAGTATTTT.

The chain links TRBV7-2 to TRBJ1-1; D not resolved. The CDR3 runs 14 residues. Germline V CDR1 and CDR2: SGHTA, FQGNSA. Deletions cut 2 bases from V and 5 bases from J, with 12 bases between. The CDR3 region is CASSLRQAGTEAFF. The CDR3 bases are TGTGCCAGCAGCTTACGGCAGGCTGGGACTGAAGCTTTCTTT.

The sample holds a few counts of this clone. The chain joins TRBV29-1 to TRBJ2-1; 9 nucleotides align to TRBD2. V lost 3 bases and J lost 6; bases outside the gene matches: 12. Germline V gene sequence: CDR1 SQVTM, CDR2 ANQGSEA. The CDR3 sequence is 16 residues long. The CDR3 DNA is TGCAGCGTTGACAAAAGACGCGGGGGGGCCCTCAATGAGCAGTTCTTC. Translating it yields CSVDKRRGGALNEQFF.

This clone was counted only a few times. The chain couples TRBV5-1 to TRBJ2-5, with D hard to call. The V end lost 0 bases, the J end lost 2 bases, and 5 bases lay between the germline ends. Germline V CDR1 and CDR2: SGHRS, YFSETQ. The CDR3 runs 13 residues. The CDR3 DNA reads TGCGCCAGCAGCTTGGTCCGGCAAGAGACCCAGTACTTC. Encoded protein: CASSLVRQETQYF.

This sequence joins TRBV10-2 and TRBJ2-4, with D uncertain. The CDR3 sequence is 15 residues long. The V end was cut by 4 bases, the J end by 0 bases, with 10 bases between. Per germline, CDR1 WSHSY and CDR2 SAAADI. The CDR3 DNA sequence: TGCGCCAGCAGTGTAACAGTTCTAGCCAAAAACATTCAGTACTTC. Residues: CASSVTVLAKNIQYF.